The 29 T cell receptor beta chains presented below share a single source sample, sequenced in a study of cytomegalovirus exposure and HLA in healthy donors. PCR used 60 Vbeta primers and 13 Jbeta primers. TCRdb's copy holds only in-frame clones and misses some; the assay was immunoSEQ multiplex PCR. The profile covers some 130,000 clones, with about 80% appearing a single time and approximately 3% taken by the ten largest. The sequencing input was PBMCs. The receptors here all came from a boy under 10 years old in good health and CMV-seronegative.

The V gene is TRBV6-6, the J gene TRBJ2-1; 7 bases map to TRBD2. CDR1 and CDR2 from the germline V gene are MNHNY and SVGAGI (reference sequence). Trimming took 3 bases from V and 7 from J; bases not matched to a gene: 12. This CDR3 contains 16 residues. Written as DNA, the CDR3 is TGTGCCAGCAGTTATGATTCGGGAGGCCGGAGGAATGAGCAGTTCTTC. Residues: CASSYDSGGRRNEQFF.

The chain has TRBV9 and TRBJ2-1; possible D gene TRBD2, 6 bases. Germline V CDR1 and CDR2: SGDLS, YYNGEE. The CDR3 runs to 15 residues. The V end lost 3 bases, the J end lost 0 bases, and 10 bases lay between the germline ends. In DNA, the CDR3 is TGTGCCAGCAGCGGTAGCGGAAACTCCTACAATGAGCAGTTCTTC. Translating gives CASSGSGNSYNEQFF.

V is TRBV2 and J is TRBJ1-2; D is possibly TRBD1 (5 bases). CDR1 SNHLY and CDR2 FYNNEI come from the germline V gene. V lost 6 bases, J lost 2 bases, and 13 bases lay in between. This CDR3 spans 14 amino acids. CDR3 nucleotides: TGTGCCAGCAGCGGCGACAGAGGAAACTATGGCTACACCTTC. Protein sequence: CASSGDRGNYGYTF.

The chain carries TRBV12-5 and TRBJ2-1, with TRBD2 matching over 7 bases. CDR3 length: 13 residues. V trimming: 5 bases; J trimming: 14 bases; junction bases outside the gene matches: 12. Germline CDR1 LGHNT, CDR2 FRNRAP. The CDR3 region is CASGRGTTPDEFF. CDR3 in DNA: TGTGCTAGTGGTCGCGGGACTACCCCAGATGAGTTCTTC.

This clone was counted a few times. The chain carries TRBV6-1 and TRBJ1-1; 9 nucleotides agree with TRBD1. The germline V gene has CDR1 MNHNS and CDR2 SASEGT. The CDR3 loop spans 15 amino acids. Trimming cost V 4 bases and J 5 bases; bases outside gene matches: 8. CDR3 loop: CASSATTGGPTEAFF. The CDR3 bases are TGTGCCAGCAGTGCTACGACAGGGGGTCCAACTGAAGCTTTCTTT.

V is TRBV6-1 and J is TRBJ1-3, with 7 nucleotides matching TRBD1. CDR1 and CDR2 (germline): MNHNS, SASEGT. The CDR3 consists of 13 residues. Germline trimming cut 5 bases from V and 4 bases from J; bases unmatched to any gene: 2. The CDR3 sequence is CASSPGQGNTIYF. The CDR3 region has the DNA TGTGCCAGCAGTCCGGGACAGGGAAACACCATATATTTT.

The chain combines TRBV29-1 with TRBJ1-1; tentative D call: TRBD1 (5 bases). Trimming shortened V by 4 bases and J by 6 bases, and 6 bases separated the two germline ends. The CDR3 covers 10 residues. CDR1 is SQVTM, CDR2 ANQGSEA, per germline. CDR3 nucleotide sequence: TGCAGCGTTGGGGGCCCTGAAGCTTTCTTT. Translation gives CSVGGPEAFF.

The J gene is TRBJ1-5, the V gene TRBV7-6; D might be TRBD1 (5 bases). The V end was cut by 5 bases, the J end by 0 bases, with 11 bases between. Germline loops: CDR1 SGHVS, CDR2 FNYEAQ. The CDR3 is 15 amino acids. CDR3 sequence (DNA): TGTGCCAGCAGCCTCACGACAGTTAGCAATCAGCCCCAGCATTTT. Translation gives CASSLTTVSNQPQHF. Full variable domain (outside the CDR3, taken from reference TRBV7-6 and TRBJ1-5): GAGVSQSPRYKVTKRGQDVALRCDPISGHVSLYWYRQALGQGPEFLTYFNYEAQQDKSGLPNDRFSAERPEGSISTLTIQRTEQRDSAMYRCASSLTTVSNQPQHFGDGTRLSIL.

The chain joins TRBV6-4 to TRBJ2-3; D not resolved. CDR1 and CDR2 (germline): MRHNA, SNTAGT. This CDR3 contains 14 residues. With 0 bases removed from V and 0 bases from J, the gap between germline ends came to 4 bases. The CDR3 spells CASSDSTSTDTQYF. In DNA, the CDR3 is TGTGCCAGCAGTGACTCTACTAGCACAGATACGCAGTATTTT.

The chain uses TRBV5-1 and TRBJ2-5; TRBD2 matches at 10 bases. CDR1 and CDR2 from the germline V gene are SGHRS and YFSETQ. The V segment lost 1 base and the J segment 7 bases; nucleotides outside the gene matches: 19. This CDR3 is 19 amino acids long. CDR3 residues: CASSLPRGVAGGTMATQYF. CDR3 sequence (DNA): TGCGCCAGCAGCTTGCCCAGGGGAGTAGCGGGAGGTACGATGGCGACCCAGTACTTC.

This chain connects TRBV6-4 to TRBJ2-1; 13 nucleotides line up with TRBD2. The CDR3 extends over 15 amino acids. J gave up 5 bases and V 6 bases, and 4 bases lay outside the gene matches. Germline CDR1 is MRHNA and CDR2 is SNTAGT. CDR3 sequence reads: CASRAGLAGNNEQFF. CDR3 DNA: TGTGCCAGCAGAGCGGGACTAGCGGGGAACAATGAGCAGTTCTTC.

The V and J genes are TRBV10-3 and TRBJ2-1, with D possibly matching TRBD2 (5 bases). The CDR3 totals 19 residues. Trimming left V 2 bases short and J 0 bases short, with 20 bases between. CDR1 is ENHRY, CDR2 SYGVKD, per germline. CDR3 DNA: TGTGCCATCAGTGAGCCGCGAAGCGGACTCATCTCCTCCTACAATGAGCAGTTCTTC. Its protein product is CAISEPRSGLISSYNEQFF.

The chain employs TRBV2 and TRBJ2-7; 7 bases match TRBD2. This CDR3 region has 15 residues. Per the germline V gene, CDR1 is SNHLY and CDR2 is FYNNEI. The trim removed 3 bases at V and 3 bases at J, leaving 8 bases unmatched. The CDR3 DNA sequence: TGTGCCAGCAGTGATCAAGCGGGGAGTAACTACGAGCAGTACTTC. This encodes CASSDQAGSNYEQYF.

About this clone: At one end, the junction sequence differs from germline, possibly due to a read error. The same CDR3 arises from other DNA sequences in this sample as well. This chain links TRBV14 with TRBJ1-2; 9 bases are shared with TRBD1. The CDR3 covers 16 residues. Looked up from germline, CDR1 is SGHDN and CDR2 is FVKESK. The DNA for the CDR3 is TGTGCCAGCAGCCAAGATCTAGGACAGGGGAACTACGGCTACACCTTC. It encodes CASSQDLGQGNYGYTF. Combining the CDR3 with reference TRBV14 and TRBJ1-2 gives the whole variable domain EAGVTQFPSHSVIEKGQTVTLRCDPISGHDNLYWYRRVMGKEIKFLLHFVKESKQDESGMPNNRFLAERTGGTYSTLKVQPAELEDSGVYFCASSQDLGQGNYGYTFGSGTRLTVV.

The chain employs TRBV5-1 and TRBJ1-2; 8 bases map to TRBD1. The germline CDR1 and CDR2 sequences are SGHRS and YFSETQ. V lost 5 bases to trimming and J lost 4 bases; unmatched junction nucleotides: 7. This CDR3 is 14 amino acids long. The CDR3 DNA is TGCGCCAGCAGTTCGGGACAGGTCCTCTATGGCTACACCTTC. Encoded protein: CASSSGQVLYGYTF. The entire variable domain, with the rest obtained from reference TRBV5-1 and TRBJ1-2, is as follows: KAGVTQTPRYLIKTRGQQVTLSCSPISGHRSVSWYQQTPGQGLQFLFEYFSETQRNKGNFPGRFSGRQFSNSRSEMNVSTLELGDSALYLCASSSGQVLYGYTFGSGTRLTVV.

V and J are TRBV7-2 and TRBJ2-1, with D possibly being TRBD2 (7 bases). Between the trimmed V and J ends, which lost 10 bases and 6 bases, there was a span of 13 bases. This CDR3 spans 12 amino acids. From germline, CDR1 is SGHTA and CDR2 FQGNSA. The CDR3 loop reads CANWGGSNEQFF. CDR3 DNA sequence: TGTGCCAACTGGGGGGGCTCCAATGAGCAGTTCTTC.

The chain joins TRBV5-1 to TRBJ2-3; 8 bases are a match to TRBD2. The CDR3 loop spans 15 amino acids. Germline V CDR1 and CDR2: SGHRS, YFSETQ. V lost 0 bases to trimming and J lost 0 bases; unmatched junction nucleotides: 0. The CDR3, as DNA: TGCGCCAGCAGCTTGGGACTAGCGAGCACAGATACGCAGTATTTT. Its protein is CASSLGLASTDTQYF.

V and J are TRBV9 and TRBJ1-5; 9 bases line up with TRBD1. The length of the CDR3 is 13 residues. Losses at the gene ends were 3 bases for V and 6 bases for J; bases not matched to a gene: 1. Germline CDR1 SGDLS, CDR2 YYNGEE. CDR3 DNA sequence: TGTGCCAGCAGCGCGACAGGGGGTCAGCCCCAGCATTTT. Amino acid sequence: CASSATGGQPQHF.

The V and J genes are TRBV27 and TRBJ1-2, with TRBD1 matching 7 bases. CDR3 length: 13 amino acids. J gave up 8 bases and V 6 bases, and 9 bases lay outside the gene matches. The germline gives CDR1 MNHEY, CDR2 SMNVEV (reference sequence). CDR3 coding DNA: TGTGCCAGCAGGAACCGGGACAGTGGCGGCTACACCTTC. Residues: CASRNRDSGGYTF.

V usage is TRBV2 and J usage is TRBJ2-3, with 8 bases matching TRBD2. Germline CDR1 SNHLY, CDR2 FYNNEI. This CDR3 comprises 16 residues. V shed 7 bases and J 4 bases; nucleotides not matched to a gene: 13. The CDR3 region has the DNA TGTGCCAGCATACTAGCGGAGGGCCTTGGTTCAGATACGCAGTATTTT. This translates into CASILAEGLGSDTQYF.

Concerning this clone itself: Compared with germline, one end of the junction differs, possibly owing to a read error. The J gene is TRBJ1-1, the V gene TRBV7-9; possible D gene TRBD1, 5 bases. This CDR3 region has 13 residues. The germline CDR1 and CDR2 sequences are SEHNR and FQNEAQ (reference sequence). DNA of the CDR3: TGTTCCAGCAGCGTCGTTCGGGGGGGGGAAGCTTTCTTT. Protein: CSSSVVRGGEAFF.

This sequence joins TRBV29-1 and TRBJ1-2; D may be TRBD1 (5 bases). The CDR3 loop spans 12 amino acids. Germline lookup yields CDR1 SQVTM and CDR2 ANQGSEA. V lost 2 bases to trimming and J lost 7 bases, with 11 bases between them. CDR3 sequence: CSVETRAAGYTF. DNA of the CDR3: TGCAGCGTTGAAACCAGGGCGGCTGGCTACACCTTC.

The genes are TRBV5-4 and TRBJ2-4; TRBD1 matches at 10 bases. V lost 4 bases and J lost 5; bases outside the gene matches: 15. Germline V gene sequence: CDR1 SGHNT, CDR2 YYREEE (reference sequence). The CDR3 is 18 residues long. The CDR3 spells CASSPGLGGQGRENIQYF. The CDR3 DNA reads as TGTGCCAGCAGCCCCGGCCTGGGGGGACAGGGGAGAGAAAACATTCAGTACTTC.

The J gene is TRBJ1-1, the V gene TRBV15; D may be TRBD1 (5 bases). Trimming pared 0 bases from V and 4 bases from J, leaving 12 bases between. The CDR3 spans 15 residues. The germline gives CDR1 LNHNV, CDR2 YYDKDF (reference sequence). The CDR3 sequence is CATSRDLQAVTEAFF. CDR3 bases: TGTGCCACCAGCAGAGACCTACAGGCGGTCACTGAAGCTTTCTTT.

The chain couples TRBV9 to TRBJ1-1; 10 positions match TRBD1. The CDR3 runs to 15 residues. CDR1 SGDLS and CDR2 YYNGEE come from the germline V gene. Trimming removed 4 bases from V and 4 bases from J; junction bases left unmatched: 7. CDR3 sequence (DNA): TGTGCCAGCAGCTCAGACAGGGGGCTATCCACTGAAGCTTTCTTT. This codes for CASSSDRGLSTEAFF.

The gene calls are TRBV4-1 and TRBJ2-2; no reliable D call. V dropped 5 bases and J dropped 6 bases, with 10 bases sitting between them. The CDR3 has 13 residues. Germline-derived CDR1 and CDR2 are MGHRA and YSYEKL. The CDR3 bases are TGCGCCAGCAGCAGCCTTGCCGCCGGGGAGCTGTTTTTT. It specifies CASSSLAAGELFF.

The chain carries TRBV9 and TRBJ1-1; D is ambiguous. Germline V CDR1 and CDR2: SGDLS, YYNGEE. The CDR3 has 14 amino acids. Trimming shortened V by 4 bases and J by 1 base, and 11 bases separated the two germline ends. DNA of the CDR3: TGTGCCAGCAGCCCCTTCGCCGGGAACACTGAAGCTTTCTTT. As protein: CASSPFAGNTEAFF.

The chain carries TRBV6-4 and TRBJ2-2; TRBD1 agrees at 7 bases. The CDR3 runs 15 residues. CDR1 and CDR2 from the germline V gene are MRHNA and SNTAGT. The junction had 5 bases not matched to a gene; V was cut back by 3 bases and J by 4 bases. CDR3 region: CASSETGSGTGELFF. The DNA of the CDR3 is TGTGCCAGCAGTGAGACAGGGTCGGGCACCGGGGAGCTGTTTTTT.

In DNA form, the CDR3 reads TGTGCCAGCAGCGTAGGCGGACAGCCTCTTGGGAATGAGCAGTTCTTC. Translated, it gives CASSVGGQPLGNEQFF. The chain uses TRBV9 and TRBJ2-1; possible D gene TRBD1, 6 bases. This CDR3 has 16 amino acids. Trimming shortened V by 0 bases and J by 7 bases, and 17 bases separated the two germline ends. From germline, CDR1 is SGDLS and CDR2 YYNGEE.